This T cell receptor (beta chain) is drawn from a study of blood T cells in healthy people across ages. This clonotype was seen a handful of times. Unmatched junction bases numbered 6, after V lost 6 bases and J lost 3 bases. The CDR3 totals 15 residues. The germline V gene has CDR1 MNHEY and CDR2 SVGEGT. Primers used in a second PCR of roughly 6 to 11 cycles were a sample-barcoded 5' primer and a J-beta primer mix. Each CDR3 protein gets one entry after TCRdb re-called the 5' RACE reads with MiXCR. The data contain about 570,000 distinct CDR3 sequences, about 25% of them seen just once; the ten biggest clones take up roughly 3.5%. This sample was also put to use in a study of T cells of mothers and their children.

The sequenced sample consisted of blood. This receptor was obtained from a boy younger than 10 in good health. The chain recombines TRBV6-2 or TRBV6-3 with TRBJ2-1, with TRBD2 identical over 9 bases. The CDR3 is CASRSTSGFYNEQFF. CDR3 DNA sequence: TGTGCCAGCAGGTCGACTAGCGGTTTCTACAATGAGCAGTTCTTC.